This TCR beta chain was documented in a study of blood T cell repertoires in COVID-19. The assay was immunoSEQ multiplex PCR, and TCRdb's table has in-frame clones only and misses some. In the table there are approximately 200,000 clones, 75% to 90% of which are singletons. Across fewer than 25 US areas, participants ranged in age from roughly 18 to 95 years. Sequencing was done on a sample of PBMCs or T cells enriched from blood (not recorded which). The receptor was derived from a woman in her 30s who had been exposed to COVID-19.

The CDR3 protein is CASRAGTGGGYGYTF. CDR3 nucleotides: TGTGCCAGTCGAGCCGGGACAGGGGGGGGCTATGGCTACACCTTC. The rearrangement links TRBV6-5 to TRBJ1-2, with 11 bases aligning to TRBD1. The CDR3 spans 15 residues. In germline, CDR1 is MNHEY, CDR2 SVGAGI. Trimming removed 9 bases from V and 4 bases from J; junction bases left unmatched: 10.